The rows below give T cell receptor beta chains drawn from one sample of a study of Ad26.COV2.S vaccination and SARS-CoV-2 variants. Repertoires were generated with immunoSEQ multiplex PCR, while TCRdb's copy carries only in-frame clones and drops some. The table has 85,000 to 120,000 clones, about 78% seen once; the top ten hold approximately 15%. The sample here was peripheral blood, taken after recovery from COVID-19. These receptors all stem from a human donor who had recovered from COVID-19. CDR3s include the opening cysteine and the closing phenylalanine or tryptophan.

j_call: TRBJ2-1
v_call: TRBV19
cdr3_length: 14
cdr3_aa: CASSPAGGRDEQFF

j_call: TRBJ2-3
v_call: TRBV19
cdr3_length: 19
cdr3_aa: CASSKVAGWTSGIQDTQYF

j_call: TRBJ2-2
v_call: TRBV7-3
cdr3_length: 14
cdr3_aa: CASGTGSNTGELFF

j_call: TRBJ2-6
v_call: TRBV5-1
cdr3_length: 15
cdr3_aa: CASSLGGVGANVLTF

j_call: TRBJ2-5
v_call: TRBV7-3
cdr3_length: 13
cdr3_aa: CASSPGKIETQYF

j_call: TRBJ1-6
v_call: TRBV15
cdr3_length: 14
cdr3_aa: CATSSRTGDSPLHF

j_call: TRBJ1-2
v_call: TRBV19
cdr3_length: 13
cdr3_aa: CASSLAGHYGYTF

j_call: TRBJ2-5
v_call: TRBV7-9
cdr3_length: 15
cdr3_aa: CASSSRGLYQETQYF

j_call: TRBJ1-4
v_call: TRBV4-2
cdr3_length: 16
cdr3_aa: CASSQDRGFGNEKLFF

j_call: TRBJ2-7
v_call: TRBV4-1
cdr3_length: 15
cdr3_aa: CASSQAGTSRSEQYF

j_call: TRBJ2-1
v_call: TRBV6-5
cdr3_length: 14
cdr3_aa: CASRLIGPGDEQFF

j_call: TRBJ2-4
v_call: TRBV6-5
cdr3_length: 13
cdr3_aa: CASSYGIGSIQYF

j_call: TRBJ2-7
v_call: TRBV9
cdr3_length: 15
cdr3_aa: CASSPIAGGQGEQYF

j_call: TRBJ1-2
v_call: TRBV5-4
cdr3_length: 14
cdr3_aa: CASSRGTDNYGYTF

j_call: TRBJ1-6
v_call: TRBV7-9
cdr3_length: 17
cdr3_aa: CASSLVGGRGYNSPLHF

j_call: TRBJ1-2
v_call: TRBV14
cdr3_length: 14
cdr3_aa: CASSQEHTNYGYTF

j_call: TRBJ2-7
v_call: TRBV2
cdr3_length: 17
cdr3_aa: CASSEASGGASSYEQYF

j_call: TRBJ1-1
v_call: TRBV3-1/TRBV3-2
cdr3_length: 13
cdr3_aa: CASSPGTEGSAFF

j_call: TRBJ2-2
v_call: TRBV6-6
cdr3_length: 16
cdr3_aa: CASSVLAGGDTGELFF

j_call: TRBJ2-7
v_call: TRBV14
cdr3_length: 14
cdr3_aa: CASSQERDRYAQYF

j_call: TRBJ2-3
v_call: TRBV2
cdr3_length: 15
cdr3_aa: CASSGTSGNTDTQYF

j_call: TRBJ2-3
v_call: TRBV6-5
cdr3_length: 13
cdr3_aa: CASSRSVTDTQYF